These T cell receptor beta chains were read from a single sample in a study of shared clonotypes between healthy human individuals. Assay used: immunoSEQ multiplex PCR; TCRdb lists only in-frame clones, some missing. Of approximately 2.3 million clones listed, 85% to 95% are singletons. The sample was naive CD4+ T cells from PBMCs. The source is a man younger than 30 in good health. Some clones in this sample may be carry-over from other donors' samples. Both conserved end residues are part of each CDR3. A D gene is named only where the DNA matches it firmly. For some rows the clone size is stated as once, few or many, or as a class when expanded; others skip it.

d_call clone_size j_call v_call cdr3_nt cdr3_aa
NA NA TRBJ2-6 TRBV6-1 TGTGCCAGCAGTGAAGTCTTAGGCCGCCCCCCCTCTGGGGCCAACGTCCTGACTTTC CASSEVLGRPPSGANVLTF
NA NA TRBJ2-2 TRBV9 TGTGCCAGCAGCGCACATCCCCGGGGAATGGACACCGGGGAGCTGTTTTTT CASSAHPRGMDTGELFF
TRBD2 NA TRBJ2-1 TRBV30 TGTGCCTGTTCACCTCTGGGACTCGCGGGAGGTACTCGGGAGCAGTTCTTC CACSPLGLAGGTREQFF
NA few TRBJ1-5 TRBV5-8 TGTGCCAGCAGCTTGATTGGACAGCCCCAGCATTTT CASSLIGQPQHF
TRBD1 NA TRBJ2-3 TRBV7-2 TGTGCCAGCAGCTTAAGGGGGCGCGCAGATACGCAGTATTTT CASSLRGRADTQYF
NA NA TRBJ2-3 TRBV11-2 TGTGCCAGCGGGACGGGGGCAGATACGCAGTATTTT CASGTGADTQYF
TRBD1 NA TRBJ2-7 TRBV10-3 TGTGCCATCAGTGAGGGGACAGGGTACGGCGAGCAGTACTTC CAISEGTGYGEQYF
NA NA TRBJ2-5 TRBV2 TGTGCCAGCAGCGACGAGGTCGAGACCCAGTACTTC CASSDEVETQYF
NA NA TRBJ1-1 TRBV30 TGTGCCTGGGGTCAGAACACTGAAGCTTTCTTT CAWGQNTEAFF
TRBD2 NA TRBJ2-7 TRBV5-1 TGCGCCAGCAGCTTCCGACTAGCGGGCGAGCAGTACTTC CASSFRLAGEQYF
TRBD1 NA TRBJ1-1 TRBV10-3 TGTGCCATCACAACAGGGGCCTACACTGAAGCTTTCTTT CAITTGAYTEAFF
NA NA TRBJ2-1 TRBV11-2 TGTGCCAGCAGCTTGGCGACAGGGAGGAATGAGCAGTTCTTC CASSLATGRNEQFF
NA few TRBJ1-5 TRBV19 TGTGCCAGTAGTAGTGGCAGGGTCGGTATTCAGCCCCAGCATTTT CASSSGRVGIQPQHF
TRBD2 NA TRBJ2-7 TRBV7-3 TGTGCCAGCAGCTTAGGACTAGCGGGGACCCAGGAGCAGTACTTC CASSLGLAGTQEQYF
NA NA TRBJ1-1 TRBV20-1 TGCAGTGCTAGACGTGGAGATGAAGCTTTCTTT CSARRGDEAFF
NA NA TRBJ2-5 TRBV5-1 TGCGCCAGCAGCCTATTGACGGGTCAAGAGACCCAGTACTTC CASSLLTGQETQYF
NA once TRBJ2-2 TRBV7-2 TGTGCCAGCAGCCCCGGCACCGGGGAGCTGTTTTTT CASSPGTGELFF
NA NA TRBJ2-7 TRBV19 TGTGCCAGTAGTATGACGACAGGCGAGAGCTCCTACGAGCAGTACTTC CASSMTTGESSYEQYF
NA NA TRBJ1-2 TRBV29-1 TGCAGCGTTGAAGAATCAGGGGCGCGTGGCTACACCTTC CSVEESGARGYTF
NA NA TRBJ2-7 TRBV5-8 TGTGCCAGCAGCTTATATTACGAGCAGTACTTC CASSLYYEQYF
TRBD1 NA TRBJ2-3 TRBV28 TGTGCCAGCAGTCGCACAGGGGGAACAGATACGCAGTATTTT CASSRTGGTDTQYF
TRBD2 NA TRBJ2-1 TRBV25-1 TGTGCCAGCAGTGGATTAGCGGGAGTAAGCGGTAATGAGCAGTTCTTC CASSGLAGVSGNEQFF
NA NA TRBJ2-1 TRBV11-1 TGTGCCAGCAGCCGGCTAGAGGTCGCCTACAATGAGCAGTTCTTC CASSRLEVAYNEQFF
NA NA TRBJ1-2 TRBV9 TGTGCCACTGGAGGGGGAAAGAACTATGGCTACACCTTC CATGGGKNYGYTF
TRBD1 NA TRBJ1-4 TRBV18 TGTGCCAGCTCACCACAGACAGGGAATGAAAAACTGTTTTTT CASSPQTGNEKLFF
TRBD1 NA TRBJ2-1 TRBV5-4 TGTGCCAGCAGCTCCCCGGGACAGGGCTACAATGAGCAGTTCTTC CASSSPGQGYNEQFF
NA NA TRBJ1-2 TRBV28 TGTGCCAGCAGTCTGGAGGGCCGCCCTAACTATGGCTACACCTTC CASSLEGRPNYGYTF
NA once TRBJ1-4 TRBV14 TGTGCCAGCAGCCTCGGATCCCGGACCCATGAAAAACTGTTTTTT CASSLGSRTHEKLFF
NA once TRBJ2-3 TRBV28 TGTGCCACCCGCGTGATCGGGAAGGGGGACATCAGCACAGATACGCAGTATTTT CATRVIGKGDISTDTQYF
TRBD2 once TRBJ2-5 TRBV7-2 TGTGCCAGCAGCGTACAGCGGGAGGACGGCCGGGAGACCCAGTACTTC CASSVQREDGRETQYF
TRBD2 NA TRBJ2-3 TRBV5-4 TGTGCCAGCAGCCAGCGGGACGGGAGCACAGATACGCAGTATTTT CASSQRDGSTDTQYF
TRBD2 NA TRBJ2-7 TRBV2 TGTGCCAGTCTGACTAGCGCTTACTCCTACGAGCAGTACTTC CASLTSAYSYEQYF
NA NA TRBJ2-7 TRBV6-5 TGTGCCAGCAGTCCATCCTACGAGCAGTACTTC CASSPSYEQYF
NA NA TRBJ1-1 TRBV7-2 TGTGCCAGCAGGATGACGGGCGGGGTCAACACTGAAGCTTTCTTT CASRMTGGVNTEAFF
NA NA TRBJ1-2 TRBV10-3 TGTGCCATCAGCCATCCCTCTGCTACGATCGGTGGCTACACCTTC CAISHPSATIGGYTF
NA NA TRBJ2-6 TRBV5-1 TGCGCCAGCAGCCAGACCCCCTCTGGGGCCAACGTCCTGACTTTC CASSQTPSGANVLTF
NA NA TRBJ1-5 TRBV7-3 TGTGCCAGCAGCTTATCGGGGGGCAATCAGCCCCAGCATTTT CASSLSGGNQPQHF
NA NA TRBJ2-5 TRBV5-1 TGCGCCAGCAGCTTGGGGCTAGCAGGCGAGACCCAGTACTTC CASSLGLAGETQYF
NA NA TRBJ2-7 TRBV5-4 TGTGCCAGCAACAAATTTCAACTGGGTACAAACGAGCAGTACTTC CASNKFQLGTNEQYF
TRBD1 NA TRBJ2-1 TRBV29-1 TGCAGCGTTGAAGGGGGGTTTTTTGGGGACAGGTACAATGAGCAGTTCTTC CSVEGGFFGDRYNEQFF
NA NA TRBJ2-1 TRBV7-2 TGTGCCAGCAGCTTAGTTTCGGGGAGGAATGAGCAGTTCTTC CASSLVSGRNEQFF
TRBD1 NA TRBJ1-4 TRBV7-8 TGTGCCAGCAGCTCGGGACAGGGAGATAATGAAAAACTGTTTTTT CASSSGQGDNEKLFF
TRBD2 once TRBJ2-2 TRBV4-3 TGCGCCAGCAGCCCGCCACCAGGGACTAGCCTCTTTGGCGGGGAGCTGTTTTTT CASSPPPGTSLFGGELFF
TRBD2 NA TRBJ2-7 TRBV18 TGTGCCAGCTCACCCCCGACTAGCGGGACTGACGAGCAGTACTTC CASSPPTSGTDEQYF
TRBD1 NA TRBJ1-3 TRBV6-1 TGTGCCAGCAGTGAAGTGTTGGGACAGGGTGGAAACACCATATATTTT CASSEVLGQGGNTIYF
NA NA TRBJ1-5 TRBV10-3 TGTGCCATCAGTGACCAGGGGAGTTATAGCAATCAGCCCCAGCATTTT CAISDQGSYSNQPQHF
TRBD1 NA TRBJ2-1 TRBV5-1 TGCGCCAGCAGCTTGGCCATTGGACAGGGCGTTATGTTCTTC CASSLAIGQGVMFF
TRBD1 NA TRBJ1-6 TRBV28 TGTGCCAGCAGTTCGGGACAGGGGAATTCACCCCTCCACTTT CASSSGQGNSPLHF
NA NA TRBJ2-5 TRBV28 TGTGCCAGCACCGTACCAGGAAATCAAGAGACCCAGTACTTC CASTVPGNQETQYF
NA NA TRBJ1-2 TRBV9 TGTGCCAGCAGCGTGAAGGTTGGCTATGGCTACACCTTC CASSVKVGYGYTF
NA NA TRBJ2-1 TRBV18 TGTGCCAGCTCACCACAAGATAGGGGACCGGGTGTCAATGAGCAGTTCTTC CASSPQDRGPGVNEQFF
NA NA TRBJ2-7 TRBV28 TGTGCCAGCAGTTTAGTCCCGGGGTCACCTACGAACGAGCAGTACTTC CASSLVPGSPTNEQYF
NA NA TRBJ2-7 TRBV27 TGTGCCAGCAGTTTATTTCACCGGGGTGGCCGAGTATGGGAGCAGTACTTC CASSLFHRGGRVWEQYF
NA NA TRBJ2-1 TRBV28 TGTGCCAGCAGTTTTGATCACCCACCACCCATGAATGAGCAGTTCTTC CASSFDHPPPMNEQFF
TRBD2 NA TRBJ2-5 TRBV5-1 TGCGCCAGCAGCTTGGAGGGACTAGGTGAGACCCAGTACTTC CASSLEGLGETQYF
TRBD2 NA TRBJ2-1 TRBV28 TGTGCCAGCAGGAGACCCGGGACTAGCGGGATTGGTGAGCAGTTCTTC CASRRPGTSGIGEQFF
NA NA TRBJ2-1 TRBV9 TGTGCCAGCAGCGTAGAGTCGGCTTCCTACAATGAGCAGTTCTTC CASSVESASYNEQFF
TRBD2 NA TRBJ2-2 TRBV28 TGTGCCAGCACTCCACCCCGCGGGAGATTCGGGGAGCTGTTTTTT CASTPPRGRFGELFF
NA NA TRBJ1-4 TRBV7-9 TGTGCCAGCAGCTTCGAAGATGGACGGACGACAACTAATGAAAAACTGTTTTTT CASSFEDGRTTTNEKLFF